One sample yielded the 11 T cell receptor beta chains listed below, sequenced in a study of blood T cell repertoires in COVID-19. The repertoire was sequenced with immunoSEQ multiplex PCR; TCRdb's copy has only in-frame clones and lacks some. Among around 40,000 clones listed, roughly 77% were seen once. The sequenced sample consisted of peripheral blood. All receptors come from a man older than 75 with active or convalescent COVID-19.

The rearrangement links TRBV6-2 or TRBV6-3 to TRBJ1-1; D is possibly TRBD1 (6 bases). This CDR3 is built from 13 residues. V was cut by 0 bases and J by 10 bases, with 12 bases left in between. From germline, CDR1 is MNHEY and CDR2 SVGEGT. This CDR3 reads CASSYSGRGRAFF. The CDR3 bases are TGTGCCAGCAGTTACTCCGGCAGGGGTAGAGCTTTCTTT.

This sequence joins TRBV27 and TRBJ2-2; D perhaps matches TRBD2 (5 bases). Germline V CDR1 and CDR2: MNHEY, SMNVEV (reference sequence). The CDR3 has 16 amino acids. Trimming took off 5 bases at V and 4 bases at J, with 17 bases between the two ends. CDR3 coding DNA: TGTGCCAGCAGTCGACTATCCGCGACGGGCACCGGGGAGCTGTTTTTT. Its protein is CASSRLSATGTGELFF.

The V and J genes are TRBV3-1 (or the pseudogene TRBV3-2) and TRBJ2-3; 10 bases agree with TRBD2. The germline CDR1 and CDR2 sequences are LGHDT and YNNKEL (reference sequence). The length of the CDR3 is 16 residues. The ends lost 4 bases at V and 6 bases at J; junction bases unmatched: 10. The CDR3 is CASSRRAGGTPDTQYF. DNA of the CDR3: TGTGCCAGCAGCCGGCGAGCGGGGGGGACCCCCGATACGCAGTATTTT.

This clone was detected once. The chain carries TRBV12-3 or TRBV12-4 and TRBJ2-1, with D unclear. The CDR3 sequence is 11 residues long. V was clipped by 4 bases and J by 8 bases, with 6 bases between them. The CDR3 nucleotides are TGTGCCAGCAGTTCTCGCGATGAGCAGTTCTTC. Translated, it gives CASSSRDEQFF.

This rearrangement joins TRBV18 to TRBJ2-1; maybe TRBD2 (5 bases). The germline V and J ends were trimmed by 2 bases and 10 bases, with 12 bases remaining between them. Germline CDR1 and CDR2: KGHSH and LQKENI. There are 13 residues in the CDR3. The CDR3 DNA follows: TGTGCCAGCTCACCATCGGGTGAGGGAGAGCAGTTCTTC. This codes for CASSPSGEGEQFF.

V and J are TRBV28 and TRBJ2-7; TRBD1 aligns across 9 bases. The germline gives CDR1 MDHEN, CDR2 SYDVKM. V lost 6 bases and J lost 0; bases outside the gene matches: 9. The CDR3 has 16 amino acids. As DNA, the CDR3 is TGTGCCAGCAGCGGAACCGGGACAGGGAGCTCCTACGAGCAGTACTTC. Protein product: CASSGTGTGSSYEQYF.

This sequence joins TRBV24-1 and TRBJ1-2; no firm D call. There are 13 residues in the CDR3. V dropped 2 bases and J dropped 2 bases, with 5 bases sitting between them. Germline CDR1 reads KGHDR; CDR2 reads SFDVKD. The CDR3 spells CATSDSENYGYTF. CDR3 coding DNA: TGTGCCACCAGTGATTCGGAGAACTATGGCTACACCTTC.

The chain uses TRBV11-2 and TRBJ2-2; maybe TRBD1 (6 bases). The length of the CDR3 is 16 residues. The ends were cut back, 5 bases at V and 4 bases at J, with 17 bases in the middle. Germline CDR1 reads SGHAT; CDR2 reads FQNNGV. This CDR3 is CASSPGHPRRTGELFF. CDR3 nucleotide sequence: TGTGCCAGCAGCCCGGGACACCCCAGACGCACCGGGGAGCTGTTTTTT.

This clone appeared a single time. This chain joins TRBV2 and TRBJ2-5, with D perhaps TRBD1 (6 bases). CDR1 is SNHLY, CDR2 FYNNEI, per germline. The CDR3 length is 14 residues. Between the trimmed V and J ends, which lost 6 bases and 1 base, there was a span of 12 bases. The CDR3 reads CASRPAQGQETQYF. CDR3 in DNA: TGTGCCAGCAGGCCCGCACAGGGCCAAGAGACCCAGTACTTC. The full variable domain, completed using reference TRBV2 and TRBJ2-5, is EPEVTQTPSHQVTQMGQEVILRCVPISNHLYFYWYRQILGQKVEFLVSFYNNEISEKSEIFDDQFSVERPDGSNFTLKIRSTKLEDSAMYFCASRPAQGQETQYFGPGTRLLVL.

The CDR3 coding sequence is TGTGCCAGCTCATCCCCCGGGGGGCAGGATGGCTACACCTTC. This sequence encodes CASSSPGGQDGYTF. The V and J genes are TRBV18 and TRBJ1-2; possibly TRBD1 for D (6 bases). Trimming shortened V by 5 bases and J by 6 bases, and 16 bases separated the two germline ends. The length of the CDR3 is 14 residues. Germline loops: CDR1 KGHSH, CDR2 LQKENI.

J is TRBJ1-5 and V is TRBV7-8, with D unresolved. This CDR3 is 16 amino acids long. Trimming stripped 3 bases from V and 0 bases from J, with 12 bases between. Germline V gives CDR1 SGHVS, CDR2 FQNEAQ. The CDR3: CASSLRSAYSNQPQHF. The CDR3 DNA reads as TGTGCCAGCAGCTTGAGAAGTGCTTATAGCAATCAGCCCCAGCATTTT.